A single sample gave rise to the 5 T cell receptor beta chains below, sequenced in a study of OX40 agonist ivuxolimab in advanced cancers. Sequenced by immunoSEQ multiplex PCR; TCRdb stores in-frame clones only, minus some. The table lists 76,000 or so clones, 86% of them singletons. Here the sequenced sample was CD4+ or CD8+ T cells sorted from blood, taken in a trial of the OX40 agonist ivuxolimab. Receptors were obtained from an adult with an advanced solid tumor such as melanoma, head and neck, liver or kidney cancer.

This rearrangement joins TRBV7-8 to TRBJ2-2; D is perhaps TRBD2 (8 bases). Germline V lookup: CDR1 SGHVS, CDR2 FQNEAQ. The CDR3 is 17 residues long. Trimming shortened V by 3 bases and J by 4 bases, and 18 bases separated the two germline ends. The CDR3 sequence is CASSFGGGQLGTGELFF. DNA for the CDR3: TGTGCCAGCAGCTTCGGGGGGGGACAGTTAGGCACCGGGGAGCTGTTTTTT.

The chain has TRBV30 and TRBJ2-1; tentative D call: TRBD2 (6 bases). Trimming removed 2 bases at V and 10 bases at J, with 12 bases between. The germline CDR1 and CDR2 sequences are GTSNPN and SVGIG (reference sequence). The CDR3 extends over 12 amino acids. CDR3 region: CAWSLSGPEQFF. The CDR3 coding sequence is TGTGCCTGGAGTCTTAGCGGCCCGGAGCAGTTCTTC.

This clone was counted a single time. The rearrangement joins TRBV6-5 to TRBJ1-2, with a weak D call TRBD1 (6 bases). The V end lost 2 bases, the J end lost 8 bases, and 12 bases lay between the germline ends. Germline V CDR1 and CDR2: MNHEY, SVGAGI. This CDR3 has 13 residues. CDR3 nucleotides: TGTGCCAGCAGTTACCCCACCGGGGGCGGCTACACCTTC. This encodes CASSYPTGGGYTF.

This chain connects TRBV5-5 to TRBJ2-3; 10 bases fit TRBD2. The germline gives CDR1 SGHKS, CDR2 YYEKEE (reference sequence). The CDR3 has 17 residues. V lost 0 bases to trimming and J lost 6 bases; unmatched junction nucleotides: 10. This CDR3 reads CASSLETAGGPGDTQYF. The CDR3 DNA reads TGTGCCAGCAGCTTGGAAACAGCGGGAGGGCCGGGCGATACGCAGTATTTT. Full variable domain (missing parts from reference TRBV5-5 and TRBJ2-3): DAGVTQSPTHLIKTRGQQVTLRCSPISGHKSVSWYQQVLGQGPQFIFQYYEKEERGRGNFPDRFSARQFPNYSSELNVNALLLGDSALYLCASSLETAGGPGDTQYFGPGTRLTVL.

The chain combines TRBV28 with TRBJ2-7; TRBD1 matches 10 bases. The CDR3 spans 14 residues. The junction had 8 bases not matched to a gene; V was cut back by 8 bases and J by 4 bases. The V gene's germline CDR1 is MDHEN and CDR2 SYDVKM. This CDR3 is CASVGGTGVYEQYF. Written as DNA, the CDR3 is TGTGCCAGCGTAGGCGGGACAGGGGTTTACGAGCAGTACTTC. The variable domain in full, with the rest retrieved from reference TRBV28 and TRBJ2-7, is DVKVTQSSRYLVKRTGEKVFLECVQDMDHENMFWYRQDPGLGLRLIYFSYDVKMKEKGDIPEGYSVSREKKERFSLILESASTNQTSMYLCASVGGTGVYEQYFGPGTRLTVT.